This TCR beta chain was obtained from a study of cytomegalovirus exposure and HLA in healthy donors. The PCR ran on 60 Vbeta and 13 Jbeta primers. Repertoires were generated with immunoSEQ multiplex PCR, while TCRdb's copy carries only in-frame clones and drops some. Of roughly 150,000 clones listed, more than 80% are singletons. The CDR3 contains 16 residues. CDR1 MNHNY and CDR2 SVGAGI come from the germline V gene (reference sequence). Trimming took off 11 bases at V and 1 base at J, with 23 bases between the two ends. This TCR was recovered from a woman under 30 in good health and CMV-seronegative. The chain combines TRBV6-6 with TRBJ1-1, with D perhaps matching TRBD1 (6 bases). Sequencing was done on a sample of PBMCs. The CDR3 reads CAAAGGHADWNTEAFF. In nucleotides, the CDR3 is TGTGCCGCCGCGGGGGGCCACGCTGACTGGAACACTGAAGCTTTCTTT.